In its sample, the clone carrying this T cell receptor beta chain was seen many times. No antigen is known for it. The data derive from a study of CD8+CD57+ T cells in acquired aplastic anemia. Whole-study context: Recorded DNA amounts for sorted CD4+ and CD8+ cells had an average of approximately 3 ug. Sequencing produced an average of roughly 10 million reads per healthy donor for CD4+ cells. Broader study findings: CD8+ Simpson's diversity showed no significant patient-control difference. Found in both controls and patients were around 29 CD8+ CDR3 sequences.

Genomic DNA templated the TCR beta VDJ and CDR3 profiling. MiXCR, applied by TCRdb to the reads, yields one record per CDR3 protein. The sample lists about 180,000 distinct CDR3 sequences; approximately 46% were seen once. The V gene's germline CDR1 is SGHTA and CDR2 FQGNSA. With 2 bases removed from V and 7 bases from J, the gap between germline ends came to 11 bases. This CDR3 is 13 amino acids long. The genes are TRBV7-2 and TRBJ2-5, with D unresolved. The origin of this receptor is a human donor in good health. The sample taken for sequencing was sorted CD4+, CD8+, or CD8+CD57+ T cells (not recorded which) from PBMCs. CDR3 sequence reads: CASSLILWGTQYF. The DNA of the CDR3 is TGTGCCAGCAGCTTAATTTTGTGGGGGACCCAGTACTTC.